This T cell receptor (beta chain) is drawn from a study of cytomegalovirus exposure and HLA in healthy donors. 60 Vbeta and 13 Jbeta primers were used in PCR. Using immunoSEQ multiplex PCR, the repertoire was profiled, and TCRdb retains in-frame clones only, with some absent. The table shows around 130,000 clones, with about 80% occurring only once. Remarks on this clone: Its specificity is not known.

The CDR3 loop spans 16 amino acids. After removal of 1 base from V and 3 bases from J, the junction contained 5 bases not matched to a gene. Germline V gene lookup returns CDR1 SGHDN and CDR2 FVKESK. Findings of the study overall: Researchers reported that a few CMV-associated chains were confirmed in vitro as CMV antigen-specific. Indistinguishable V segments, including TRBV6-2 and TRBV6-3, were excluded.

This clonotype was sampled from a girl under 10 years old in good health and CMV-seronegative. The gene calls are TRBV14 and TRBJ2-1; 8 positions match TRBD2. Source material: PBMCs. CDR3: CASSQGLGLDYNEQFF. CDR3 DNA: TGTGCCAGCAGCCAAGGGCTGGGACTAGACTACAATGAGCAGTTCTTC.